This T cell receptor beta chain came from a study of blood T cell repertoires in COVID-19. Assay: immunoSEQ multiplex PCR; the TCRdb copy retains only in-frame clones and omits some. The sample holds 220,000 or so clones, 80% to 90% seen once. The CDR3 loop spans 13 amino acids. Trimming took off 2 bases at V and 1 base at J, with 7 bases between the two ends. Per the germline V gene, CDR1 is SQVTM and CDR2 is ANQGSEA. This clonotype originated in a woman aged 18-29 years in a cohort exposed to, infected with or recovered from COVID-19 (not recorded which). The sample taken for sequencing was PBMCs or T cells enriched from blood (not recorded which). The chain joins TRBV29-1 to TRBJ2-3; a weak D match, TRBD2 (6 bases). The CDR3 bases are TGCAGCGTTGAAATAGCGGGCACAGATACGCAGTATTTT. Amino acids: CSVEIAGTDTQYF.